Below, 24 T cell receptor beta chains from the same sample are listed, as sequenced in a study of shared clonotypes between healthy human individuals. The repertoire was sequenced with immunoSEQ multiplex PCR; TCRdb's copy has only in-frame clones and lacks some. The table shows some 380,000 clones, with about 96% occurring only once. The sequencing input was memory CD8+ T cells sorted from blood. Subset meaning: CD45RO+ cells pooled with CCR7-negative TemRA cells. These receptors came from a man aged 30 to 39 in good health.

The chain couples TRBV10-1 to TRBJ2-6, with D maybe TRBD1 (6 bases). The CDR3 loop spans 15 amino acids. Trimming removed 6 bases from V and 4 bases from J, with 13 bases in between. CDR1 is WNHNN and CDR2 is SYGVQD in the germline V gene (reference sequence). The DNA for the CDR3 is TGCGCCAGCAGAAGAACAGGGTCCGGGGCCAACGTCCTGACTTTC. Amino acids: CASRRTGSGANVLTF.

V and J are TRBV7-3 and TRBJ2-7; 8 bases line up with TRBD2. The V segment lost 5 bases and the J segment 0 bases; nucleotides outside the gene matches: 3. This CDR3 is 14 amino acids long. Germline-derived CDR1 and CDR2 are SGHTA and FQGTGA. The CDR3 is CASSASGSSYEQYF. CDR3 nucleotides: TGTGCCAGCAGCGCCAGCGGGAGCTCCTACGAGCAGTACTTC.

In the case of this clone: Other DNA sequences within the sample encode an identical CDR3. V usage is TRBV5-1 and J usage is TRBJ2-3; D may be TRBD1 or TRBD2 (5 bases each). CDR1 and CDR2 (germline): SGHRS, YFSETQ. Trimming stripped 0 bases from V and 2 bases from J, with 7 bases between. The CDR3 has 14 residues. The CDR3 DNA follows: TGCGCCAGCAGCTTGGGGGGGATCACAGATACGCAGTATTTT. This gives the protein CASSLGGITDTQYF.

CDR3 protein: CASSYGTSYNEQFF. The CDR3 nucleotides are TGTGCCAGCAGTTACGGGACTAGCTACAATGAGCAGTTCTTC. The V gene is TRBV6-5, the J gene TRBJ2-1, with 8 bases that match TRBD2. CDR3 length equals 14 residues. The ends lost 2 bases at V and 3 bases at J; junction bases unmatched: 0. Germline values: CDR1 MNHEY, CDR2 SVGAGI.

The chain carries TRBV9 and TRBJ2-7, with 8 bases fitting TRBD2. Looked up from germline, CDR1 is SGDLS and CDR2 is YYNGEE. Trimming cost V 0 bases and J 3 bases; bases outside gene matches: 5. The CDR3 extends over 15 amino acids. The CDR3 is CASSVDGRGFYEQYF. The CDR3 DNA reads as TGTGCCAGCAGCGTAGACGGGAGGGGTTTCTACGAGCAGTACTTC.

J is TRBJ1-5 and V is TRBV1. TRBV1 is a pseudogene locus. The CDR3 has 15 residues. The CDR3: CTSSQQDGEGQPQHF. CDR3 DNA: TGCACCAGCAGCCAGCAGGACGGGGAGGGGCAGCCCCAGCATTTT.

Here the CDR3 DNA reads TGCGCCAGCAGCTTGGGGACCGGGACTAGATTCCTCAACGAGCAGTACTTC. This encodes CASSLGTGTRFLNEQYF. This chain uses TRBV5-1 with TRBJ2-7; TRBD2 matches 8 bases. Trimming cost V 0 bases and J 5 bases; bases outside gene matches: 13. The CDR3 has 17 amino acids. Germline CDR1 is SGHRS and CDR2 is YFSETQ.

The V and J genes are TRBV10-3 and TRBJ1-1, with a weak D call TRBD1 (6 bases). Trimming cost V 3 bases and J 5 bases, with 7 bases left between them. The CDR3 length is 12 residues. Germline V gives CDR1 ENHRY, CDR2 SYGVKD. This CDR3 is CAISDRGTEAFF. The CDR3 DNA reads TGTGCCATCAGTGACAGGGGTACTGAAGCTTTCTTT.

The V and J genes are TRBV2 and TRBJ2-7, with unresolved D. V was cut by 2 bases and J by 7 bases, with 3 bases left in between. This CDR3 spans 10 amino acids. Germline CDR1 is SNHLY and CDR2 is FYNNEI. DNA of the CDR3: TGTGCCAGCAGTGAATGGGAGCAGTACTTC. This translates into CASSEWEQYF.

CDR3 nucleotides: TGCGCCAGCAGACAGGGCCTTAGAGAAAAACTGTTTTTT. It is translated as CASRQGLREKLFF. This chain uses TRBV5-1 with TRBJ1-4, with D possibly being TRBD1 (6 bases). Trimming left V 5 bases short and J 8 bases short, with 13 bases between. Germline values: CDR1 SGHRS, CDR2 YFSETQ. The CDR3 totals 13 residues. The whole variable domain, filled in from reference TRBV5-1 and TRBJ1-4, reads KAGVTQTPRYLIKTRGQQVTLSCSPISGHRSVSWYQQTPGQGLQFLFEYFSETQRNKGNFPGRFSGRQFSNSRSEMNVSTLELGDSALYLCASRQGLREKLFFGSGTQLSVL.

This sequence joins TRBV6-5 and TRBJ2-7; no firm D call. CDR1 MNHEY and CDR2 SVGAGI come from the germline V gene. Between the trimmed V and J ends, which lost 5 bases and 2 bases, there was a span of 13 bases. The CDR3 has 14 amino acids. Here the CDR3 reads CASSTRALTYEQYF. Written as DNA, the CDR3 is TGTGCCAGCAGTACCCGCGCCCTCACCTACGAGCAGTACTTC.

The chain employs TRBV7-9 and TRBJ1-3, with D unclear. This CDR3 has 14 amino acids. From germline, CDR1 is SEHNR and CDR2 FQNEAQ (reference sequence). V shed 4 bases and J shed 3 bases, with 10 bases lying between them. CDR3 sequence: CASSSPTRGNTIYF. Written as DNA, the CDR3 is TGTGCCAGCAGCTCACCCACCCGTGGAAACACCATATATTTT.

The table lists this clone with a count of one. In DNA form, the CDR3 reads TGTGCCAGCAGCTCGCTAGCGGGAGTGGACGAGCAGTACTTC. Amino acids: CASSSLAGVDEQYF. V and J are TRBV7-6 and TRBJ2-7; 10 bases fit TRBD2. V was pared by 4 bases and J by 5 bases, with 5 bases of the junction left unmatched. The CDR3 has 14 residues. CDR1 is SGHVS, CDR2 FNYEAQ, per germline.

The V gene is TRBV27, the J gene TRBJ2-5, with 7 bases identical to TRBD1. The CDR3 totals 13 residues. CDR1 and CDR2 from the germline V gene are MNHEY and SMNVEV (reference sequence). V lost 6 bases, J lost 5 bases, and 6 bases stayed unmatched. In DNA, the CDR3 is TGTGCCAGCAGCCGAGGGGGCGGGGAGACCCAGTACTTC. Protein: CASSRGGGETQYF.

This sequence joins TRBV5-1 and TRBJ2-2; D call uncertain. This CDR3 has 13 residues. V was trimmed by 0 bases and J by 4 bases, leaving 4 bases between them. Per germline, CDR1 SGHRS and CDR2 YFSETQ. CDR3 DNA sequence: TGCGCCAGCAGCTTGGGGGCCACCGGGGAGCTGTTTTTT. This encodes CASSLGATGELFF.

This rearrangement joins TRBV6-6 to TRBJ2-3; 7 bases line up with TRBD1. This CDR3 contains 16 residues. From germline, CDR1 is MNHNY and CDR2 SVGAGI (reference sequence). Losses at the gene ends were 0 bases for V and 2 bases for J; bases not matched to a gene: 5. Here the CDR3 DNA reads TGTGCCAGCAGTTACTCTTGGGGACAGTTCACAGATACGCAGTATTTT. Its protein is CASSYSWGQFTDTQYF.

V gene TRBV11-2 combines with J gene TRBJ2-7; possibly TRBD2 for D (6 bases). This CDR3 region has 15 residues. Germline-derived CDR1 and CDR2 are SGHAT and FQNNGV. The germline V and J ends were trimmed by 0 bases and 0 bases, with 9 bases remaining between them. CDR3 sequence (DNA): TGTGCCAGCAGCTTAGAAGCGACTAGCTCCTACGAGCAGTACTTC. This encodes CASSLEATSSYEQYF. Drawing the rest from reference TRBV11-2 and TRBJ2-7, the complete variable domain is EAGVAQSPRYKIIEKRQSVAFWCNPISGHATLYWYQQILGQGPKLLIQFQNNGVVDDSQLPKDRFSAERLKGVDSTLKIQPAKLEDSAVYLCASSLEATSSYEQYFGPGTRLTVT.

The V call is TRBV2, the J call TRBJ1-1; the D gene is possibly TRBD1 (6 bases). V was pared by 5 bases and J by 5 bases, with 6 bases between. The CDR3 runs to 11 residues. Germline CDR1 and CDR2: SNHLY and FYNNEI. CDR3 loop: CASSRGTEAFF. The CDR3 nucleotides are TGTGCCAGCAGTAGGGGGACTGAAGCTTTCTTT.

In this sample, this clone turned up once. The chain is built from TRBV30 and TRBJ2-1, with D perhaps assigned TRBD1 or TRBD2 (5 bases each). CDR1 GTSNPN and CDR2 SVGIG come from the germline V gene (reference sequence). The V gene lost 5 bases and the J gene lost 0 bases, with 11 bases spanning the gap. CDR3 length equals 14 residues. The CDR3 nucleotides are TGTGCCTGGCGGGACCGTGGCTCCTACAATGAGCAGTTCTTC. Translating gives CAWRDRGSYNEQFF. The full variable domain, completed using reference TRBV30 and TRBJ2-1, is SQTIHQWPATLVQPVGSPLSLECTVEGTSNPNLYWYRQAAGRGLQLLFYSVGIGQISSEVPQNLSASRPQDRQFILSSKKLLLSDSGFYLCAWRDRGSYNEQFFGPGTRLTVL.

This chain joins TRBV30 and TRBJ1-3, with D unclear. V was pared by 2 bases and J by 0 bases, with 8 bases between. The CDR3 sequence is 14 residues long. Per the germline V gene, CDR1 is GTSNPN and CDR2 is SVGIG (reference sequence). The CDR3: CAWSPTTSGNTIYF. As DNA, the CDR3 is TGTGCCTGGAGTCCAACTACCTCTGGAAACACCATATATTTT.

J is TRBJ1-3 and V is TRBV28, with 7 bases matching TRBD1. Trimming took 5 bases from V and 4 from J; bases not matched to a gene: 2. The CDR3 runs 13 residues. In germline, CDR1 is MDHEN, CDR2 SYDVKM. This CDR3 is CASSRDRGNTIYF. The DNA for the CDR3 is TGTGCCAGCAGTCGGGACAGAGGAAACACCATATATTTT.

The chain carries TRBV19 and TRBJ1-2; D perhaps matches TRBD1 (5 bases). Germline V CDR1 and CDR2: LNHDA, SQIVND (reference sequence). Trimming took off 1 base at V and 6 bases at J, with 15 bases between the two ends. CDR3 length: 15 amino acids. This chain's CDR3 is CASSIVTTALDGYTF. For the CDR3, the DNA is TGTGCCAGTAGTATAGTCACGACAGCGCTCGATGGCTACACCTTC.

As concerns this clone: Additional DNA sequences in this sample encode the identical CDR3. The chain recombines TRBV7-9 with TRBJ1-1; 7 positions match TRBD1. Germline lookup yields CDR1 SEHNR and CDR2 FQNEAQ (reference sequence). The trim removed 5 bases at V and 1 base at J, leaving 1 base unmatched. The CDR3 runs 13 residues. For the CDR3, the DNA is TGTGCCAGCAGCCGACAGGGGAACACTGAAGCTTTCTTT. Protein sequence: CASSRQGNTEAFF.

V gene TRBV7-9 combines with J gene TRBJ1-2; D is ambiguous. The V and J ends lost 1 base and 5 bases respectively, with 8 bases between them. This CDR3 is built from 13 residues. The germline gives CDR1 SEHNR, CDR2 FQNEAQ (reference sequence). CDR3 coding DNA: TGTGCCAGCAGCTTAGGGGCCGGGTATGGCTACACCTTC. Translation gives CASSLGAGYGYTF.